This T cell receptor beta chain was retrieved from a study of a mutant IDH1 vaccine in newly diagnosed glioma. Study as a whole: Vaccination followed radiotherapy alone by 4-6 weeks, or accompanied temozolomide cycles. Patients under treatment included around 60% males and about 40% females and had a mean age of about 37 years. Patients' prior therapy spanned radiotherapy, temozolomide, or both; most underwent both. V12 corresponded to week 35 and V13 to week 47.

This CDR3 is built from 15 residues. Germline V lookup: CDR1 LGHNA, CDR2 YSLEER. V gave up 0 bases and J gave up 5 bases, with 13 bases separating them. Worth noting for this clone: Its target is unknown.

Clones were sequenced by immunoSEQ multiplex PCR, and TCRdb holds only the in-frame ones, with some missing. The top ten clones hold under 6.5% of a sample with about 84,000 clones, 81% of them seen once. Time point meaning: week 47, end of study. It was 300 ug of mutant IDH1 20-mer peptide that made up each vaccine dose, given with topical imiquimod. The sequence was obtained from a man between 40 and 49 years old with glioma. Sample: PBMCs, taken from a glioma patient whose treatment included an IDH1 peptide vaccine. The chain carries TRBV4-3 and TRBJ2-5; a possible D gene is TRBD1 (5 bases). In DNA form, the CDR3 reads TGCGCCAGCAGCCAAGAGGTCGGCAGGGCGGAGACCCAGTACTTC. Translated: CASSQEVGRAETQYF.